The next 30 T cell receptor beta chains were all read from a single sample in a study of CD8 T cells in Susac syndrome. An input of about 0.5 to 1 ug of RNA was subjected to reverse transcription using random hexamers. TCRdb redid the calling of the immunoSEQ multiplex PCR reads with MiXCR, one entry per CDR3 protein. Of around 70,000 distinct CDR3 sequences in the sample, roughly 94% were seen once. Sample: CD8+ T cells from PBMCs. These receptors were obtained from a human donor with multiple sclerosis.

V usage is TRBV3-1 and J usage is TRBJ2-7; maybe TRBD1 (6 bases). V was cut by 3 bases and J by 0 bases, with 12 bases left in between. CDR1 LGHDT and CDR2 YNNKEL come from the germline V gene (reference sequence). The CDR3 totals 15 residues. The CDR3 coding sequence is TGTGCCAGCAGCCATATTCCAGGGGACTCCTACGAGCAGTACTTC. It specifies CASSHIPGDSYEQYF.

The V gene is TRBV5-6, the J gene TRBJ2-7; tentative D call: TRBD1 (7 bases). This CDR3 is built from 16 residues. Germline V gene data show CDR1 as SGHDT and CDR2 as YYEEEE. V was trimmed by 4 bases and J by 6 bases, leaving 23 bases between them. CDR3 sequence reads: CASSLMEGQYVLEQYF. CDR3 nucleotide sequence: TGTGCCAGCAGCCTTATGGAGGGACAGTACGTTCTCGAGCAGTACTTC.

The V and J genes are TRBV18 and TRBJ1-5, with D unclear. CDR1 and CDR2 from the germline V gene are KGHSH and LQKENI. The CDR3 length is 13 residues. Trimming took off 3 bases at V and 11 bases at J, with 14 bases between the two ends. The CDR3 sequence: CASSPWVFRAQHF. The DNA for the CDR3 is TGTGCCAGCTCACCGTGGGTTTTTAGGGCCCAGCATTTT. Complete variable domain (other parts from reference TRBV18 and TRBJ1-5): NAGVMQNPRHLVRRRGQEARLRCSPMKGHSHVYWYRQLPEEGLKFMVYLQKENIIDESGMPKERFSAEFPKEGPSILRIQQVVRGDSAAYFCASSPWVFRAQHFGDGTRLSIL.

The rearrangement uses TRBV7-9 and TRBJ2-2; a possible D gene is TRBD2 (5 bases). Germline values: CDR1 SEHNR, CDR2 FQNEAQ (reference sequence). V lost 5 bases, J lost 6 bases, and 13 bases lay in between. There are 14 residues in the CDR3. As DNA, the CDR3 is TGTGCCAGCAGCCTGGAGGTTTGGGCCGGGGAGCTGTTTTTT. As protein: CASSLEVWAGELFF. Full variable domain (missing parts from reference TRBV7-9 and TRBJ2-2): DTGVSQNPRHKITKRGQNVTFRCDPISEHNRLYWYRQTLGQGPEFLTYFQNEAQLEKSRLLSDRFSAERPKGSFSTLEIQRTEQGDSAMYLCASSLEVWAGELFFGEGSRLTVL.

This chain joins TRBV4-3 and TRBJ2-2; D might be TRBD2 (5 bases). Looked up from germline, CDR1 is LGHNA and CDR2 is YSLEER. The CDR3 covers 15 residues. The V end lost 5 bases, the J end lost 4 bases, and 14 bases lay between the germline ends. CDR3 sequence reads: CASSKRASPTGELFF. Here the CDR3 DNA reads TGCGCCAGCAGCAAAAGGGCTAGCCCCACCGGGGAGCTGTTTTTT.

The DNA for the CDR3 is TGCGCCAGCAGCCAATTCCAGGGGAGGGAGCAGTACTTC. This encodes CASSQFQGREQYF. V is TRBV4-1 and J is TRBJ2-7; D might be TRBD1 or TRBD2, each matching 6 bases. Germline V CDR1 and CDR2: MGHRA, YSYEKL. V was clipped by 2 bases and J by 7 bases, with 12 bases between them. The length of the CDR3 is 13 residues.

V is TRBV27 and J is TRBJ2-2; D remains ambiguous. Per germline, CDR1 MNHEY and CDR2 SMNVEV (reference sequence). The V end was cut by 7 bases, the J end by 1 base, with 10 bases between. The CDR3 is made up of 14 amino acids. As DNA, the CDR3 is TGTGCCAGCAACAACCTAGGGAACACCGGGGAGCTGTTTTTT. Amino acids: CASNNLGNTGELFF.

The chain links TRBV7-9 to TRBJ2-3; D not resolved. Looked up from germline, CDR1 is SEHNR and CDR2 is FQNEAQ (reference sequence). The CDR3 contains 13 residues. V lost 3 bases and J 1 base, leaving 5 bases between the germline ends. The chain's CDR3 is CASSFPRTDTQYF. CDR3 bases: TGTGCCAGCAGCTTCCCGCGCACAGATACGCAGTATTTT.

This sequence joins TRBV20-1 and TRBJ2-2; D remains unclear. Per germline, CDR1 DFQATT and CDR2 SNEGSKA (reference sequence). V was cut by 5 bases and J by 5 bases, with 6 bases left in between. This CDR3 spans 11 amino acids. This CDR3 reads CSAAWTGELFF. The CDR3 DNA reads TGCAGTGCTGCCTGGACCGGGGAGCTGTTTTTT.

The chain combines TRBV15 with TRBJ2-5; D is unclear. The CDR3 contains 15 residues. Between the trimmed V and J ends, which lost 0 bases and 2 bases, there was a span of 10 bases. The germline gives CDR1 LNHNV, CDR2 YYDKDF (reference sequence). The chain's CDR3 is CATSREWADQETQYF. The CDR3, as DNA: TGTGCCACCAGCAGAGAGTGGGCGGATCAAGAGACCCAGTACTTC.

The chain combines TRBV19 with TRBJ1-1, with 7 positions matching TRBD1. This CDR3 region has 14 residues. Germline CDR1 LNHDA, CDR2 SQIVND (reference sequence). Germline trimming cut 7 bases from V and 1 base from J; bases unmatched to any gene: 6. The CDR3 nucleotides are TGTGCCAGTACCCCGGGACAGCCGAACACTGAAGCTTTCTTT. It specifies CASTPGQPNTEAFF.

J is TRBJ2-5 and V is TRBV2, with D tentatively TRBD1 (6 bases). V shed 6 bases and J shed 1 base, with 12 bases lying between them. The CDR3 contains 14 residues. Germline values: CDR1 SNHLY, CDR2 FYNNEI. The CDR3: CASRLGHLQETQYF. DNA of the CDR3: TGTGCCAGCAGGCTGGGACACCTCCAAGAGACCCAGTACTTC.

This rearrangement joins TRBV29-1 to TRBJ1-3; maybe TRBD1 (5 bases). Germline-derived CDR1 and CDR2 are SQVTM and ANQGSEA. This CDR3 has 13 amino acids. V gave up 4 bases and J gave up 1 base, with 8 bases separating them. The CDR3 nucleotides are TGCAGCGTTGTTTGGGGGTCTGGAAACACCATATATTTT. This sequence encodes CSVVWGSGNTIYF. Supplemented by reference TRBV29-1 and TRBJ1-3, the full variable domain reads SAVISQKPSRDICQRGTSLTIQCQVDSQVTMMFWYRQQPGQSLTLIATANQGSEATYESGFVIDKFPISRPNLTFSTLTVSNMSPEDSSIYLCSVVWGSGNTIYFGEGSWLTVV.

The J gene is TRBJ2-3, the V gene TRBV7-9, with D unclear. CDR3 length: 11 residues. From germline, CDR1 is SEHNR and CDR2 FQNEAQ (reference sequence). The V gene lost 8 bases and the J gene lost 1 base, with 4 bases spanning the gap. In DNA form, the CDR3 reads TGTGCCAGCCTTGGCACAGATACGCAGTATTTT. As protein: CASLGTDTQYF.

V gene TRBV5-6 combines with J gene TRBJ1-2, with D unresolved. The V gene lost 4 bases and the J gene lost 6 bases, with 13 bases spanning the gap. There are 13 residues in the CDR3. The germline CDR1 and CDR2 sequences are SGHDT and YYEEEE. This CDR3 reads CASSRTGSDGYTF. The CDR3 DNA follows: TGTGCCAGCAGCCGGACGGGCTCCGATGGCTACACCTTC. The whole variable domain, remainder taken from reference TRBV5-6 and TRBJ1-2, is DAGVTQSPTHLIKTRGQQVTLRCSPKSGHDTVSWYQQALGQGPQFIFQYYEEEERQRGNFPDRFSGHQFPNYSSELNVNALLLGDSALYLCASSRTGSDGYTFGSGTRLTVV.

V usage is TRBV7-9 and J usage is TRBJ1-2; 8 positions match TRBD1. The CDR3 length is 18 residues. V was clipped by 1 base and J by 3 bases; unmatched bases: 13. The germline gives CDR1 SEHNR, CDR2 FQNEAQ (reference sequence). CDR3 sequence reads: CASSLDGTGRSLHYGYTF. Here the CDR3 DNA reads TGTGCCAGCAGCTTAGATGGGACAGGCCGCTCTCTCCACTATGGCTACACCTTC.

This clonotype came up once. The rearrangement uses TRBV20-1 and TRBJ2-5, with D uncertain. Trimming stripped 1 base from V and 2 bases from J, with 5 bases between. The CDR3 has 12 amino acids. Per germline, CDR1 DFQATT and CDR2 SNEGSKA (reference sequence). CDR3 protein: CSARGPQETQYF. The CDR3 nucleotides are TGCAGTGCTAGAGGGCCGCAAGAGACCCAGTACTTC.

This rearrangement joins TRBV29-1 to TRBJ2-5, with 10 bases identical to TRBD1. V gave up 4 bases and J gave up 9 bases; unmatched junction bases: 14. CDR1 is SQVTM, CDR2 ANQGSEA, per germline. The CDR3 runs 15 residues. CDR3 nucleotides: TGCAGCGTTGTAGCATCGGGACAGGGGAGTTTGGCCCAGTACTTC. Protein: CSVVASGQGSLAQYF.

This chain connects TRBV7-9 to TRBJ2-1; a possible D gene is TRBD1 (5 bases). CDR1 is SEHNR, CDR2 FQNEAQ, per germline (reference sequence). This CDR3 has 11 amino acids. Trimming cost V 8 bases and J 9 bases, with 11 bases left between them. The chain's CDR3 is CASSRDSEQFF. The CDR3 bases are TGTGCCAGCTCCAGGGATTCTGAGCAGTTCTTC.

The chain is built from TRBV12-5 and TRBJ2-3; D gene ambiguous. CDR3 length equals 12 residues. V lost 9 bases, J lost 1 base, and 8 bases lay in between. The germline V gene encodes CDR1 LGHNT and CDR2 FRNRAP. DNA of the CDR3: TGTGCTAGCCGCTTGGGCACAGATACGCAGTATTTT. Translating it yields CASRLGTDTQYF. Looking up the rest from reference TRBV12-5 and TRBJ2-3 gives the full variable domain: DARVTQTPRHKVTEMGQEVTMRCQPILGHNTVFWYRQTMMQGLELLAYFRNRAPLDDSGMPKDRFSAEMPDATLATLKIQPSEPRDSAVYFCASRLGTDTQYFGPGTRLTVL.

This chain links TRBV7-9 with TRBJ2-4, with D possibly matching TRBD1 (6 bases). V was trimmed by 2 bases and J by 1 base, leaving 9 bases between them. In germline, CDR1 is SEHNR, CDR2 FQNEAQ (reference sequence). CDR3 length equals 15 residues. CDR3 residues: CASSLIQGAKNIQYF. Here the CDR3 DNA reads TGTGCCAGCAGCTTAATCCAGGGGGCCAAAAACATTCAGTACTTC. Filled out from reference TRBV7-9 and TRBJ2-4, the complete variable domain reads DTGVSQNPRHKITKRGQNVTFRCDPISEHNRLYWYRQTLGQGPEFLTYFQNEAQLEKSRLLSDRFSAERPKGSFSTLEIQRTEQGDSAMYLCASSLIQGAKNIQYFGAGTRLSVL.

V usage is TRBV13 and J usage is TRBJ1-5; D is ambiguous. Germline V gene lookup returns CDR1 PRHDT and CDR2 FYEKMQ (reference sequence). V lost 0 bases and J lost 3, with 6 bases in between. This CDR3 comprises 14 residues. The chain's CDR3 is CASSLGQNNQPQHF. In DNA, the CDR3 is TGTGCCAGCAGCTTAGGGCAGAACAATCAGCCCCAGCATTTT. The full variable domain, in which reference TRBV13 and TRBJ1-5 provide the parts outside the CDR3, is AAGVIQSPRHLIKEKRETATLKCYPIPRHDTVYWYQQGPGQDPQFLISFYEKMQSDKGSIPDRFSAQQFSDYHSELNMSSLELGDSALYFCASSLGQNNQPQHFGDGTRLSIL.

This clonotype was observed a single time. V usage is TRBV28 and J usage is TRBJ2-7; either TRBD1 or TRBD2 may fit D (5 bases each). CDR3 length: 16 amino acids. The ends were cut back, 5 bases at V and 2 bases at J, with 19 bases in the middle. Germline V gene sequence: CDR1 MDHEN, CDR2 SYDVKM. CDR3 nucleotide sequence: TGTGCCAGCAGTCCCCTAGGGGAGACCACTACCTACGAGCAGTACTTC. Its protein is CASSPLGETTTYEQYF.

The genes are TRBV24-1 and TRBJ1-2, with D perhaps TRBD1 (5 bases). Trimming removed 2 bases from V and 8 bases from J, with 11 bases in between. This CDR3 region has 13 residues. CDR1 is KGHDR, CDR2 SFDVKD, per germline. The CDR3 DNA sequence: TGTGCCACCAGTGATTACCCAGGGCAGGGCTACACCTTC. Translation: CATSDYPGQGYTF.

The chain carries TRBV6-1 and TRBJ2-2; 7 bases fit TRBD2. CDR1 MNHNS and CDR2 SASEGT come from the germline V gene. The junction had 3 bases not matched to a gene; V was cut back by 2 bases and J by 3 bases. CDR3 length: 15 residues. In DNA form, the CDR3 reads TGTGCCAGCAGTGAATCGGCGGGGGACACCGGGGAGCTGTTTTTT. Translated: CASSESAGDTGELFF.

This rearrangement joins TRBV19 to TRBJ2-5; maybe TRBD2 (6 bases). Germline loops: CDR1 LNHDA, CDR2 SQIVND (reference sequence). V dropped 5 bases and J dropped 5 bases, with 12 bases sitting between them. The CDR3 runs to 13 residues. Written as DNA, the CDR3 is TGTGCCAGTAGTCTCGCGGGGTGGGAGACCCAGTACTTC. It translates to CASSLAGWETQYF.

The chain is built from TRBV20-1 and TRBJ2-7; 9 positions agree with TRBD2. Per germline, CDR1 DFQATT and CDR2 SNEGSKA (reference sequence). The V gene end was trimmed by 4 bases and the J gene end by 3 bases; junction bases not matched to a gene: 13. This CDR3 is built from 16 residues. This chain's CDR3 is CSAMSSGSTVNYEQYF. CDR3 nucleotide sequence: TGCAGTGCTATGAGTAGCGGGAGTACGGTAAACTACGAGCAGTACTTC.

This clonotype was observed a single time. The chain has TRBV13 and TRBJ2-3; D ambiguous. This CDR3 region has 15 residues. Germline CDR1 is PRHDT and CDR2 is FYEKMQ (reference sequence). V was pared by 0 bases and J by 4 bases, with 11 bases between. The CDR3 sequence is CASSLGRERADTQYF. Here the CDR3 DNA reads TGTGCCAGCAGCTTAGGAAGGGAACGAGCAGATACGCAGTATTTT.

CDR3 in amino acids: CSAKDGWSYEQYF. The CDR3 coding sequence is TGCAGTGCTAAGGACGGATGGTCCTACGAGCAGTACTTC. The V and J genes are TRBV20-1 and TRBJ2-7; D is unresolved. The CDR3 spans 13 residues. Trimming took off 4 bases at V and 1 base at J, with 11 bases between the two ends. CDR1 and CDR2 (germline): DFQATT, SNEGSKA (reference sequence).

CDR3: CASSQGDFDTDTQYF. DNA for the CDR3: TGTGCCAGCAGCCAAGGGGACTTCGACACAGATACGCAGTATTTT. The gene calls are TRBV3-1 and TRBJ2-3; the D gene is possibly TRBD2 (6 bases). This CDR3 contains 15 residues. From germline, CDR1 is LGHDT and CDR2 YNNKEL (reference sequence). Trimming left V 1 base short and J 2 bases short, with 10 bases between.